The 18 T cell receptor beta chains presented below share a single source sample, sequenced in a study of blood T cell repertoires in COVID-19. Clones were read by immunoSEQ multiplex PCR, and TCRdb kept only the in-frame ones, dropping some. The sample consists of around 210,000 clones, roughly 82% of them appearing once. Sequences were obtained from peripheral blood. The receptors were gathered from a human donor in a cohort sampled during active COVID-19.

The V gene is TRBV28, the J gene TRBJ2-3, with 9 bases identical to TRBD1. The CDR3 sequence is 18 residues long. Germline trimming cut 5 bases from V and 3 bases from J; bases unmatched to any gene: 15. The germline V gene has CDR1 MDHEN and CDR2 SYDVKM. The CDR3 sequence: CASSLPPSQGASTDTQYF. The CDR3 nucleotides read TGTGCCAGCAGTCTCCCCCCCTCACAGGGGGCATCGACAGATACGCAGTATTTT.

This clone has a handful of counts. The rearrangement joins TRBV9 to TRBJ2-1, with 8 positions matching TRBD1. V gave up 4 bases and J gave up 7 bases; unmatched junction bases: 13. Germline CDR1 is SGDLS and CDR2 is YYNGEE. The CDR3 sequence is 16 residues long. CDR3 DNA sequence: TGTGCCAGCAGCCCTCGGACAGGGTTGGCACAGAATGAGCAGTTCTTC. Its protein is CASSPRTGLAQNEQFF. Filled out from reference TRBV9 and TRBJ2-1, the complete variable domain reads DSGVTQTPKHLITATGQRVTLRCSPRSGDLSVYWYQQSLDQGLQFLIQYYNGEERAKGNILERFSAQQFPDLHSELNLSSLELGDSALYFCASSPRTGLAQNEQFFGPGTRLTVL.

This clone was counted a single time. This chain connects TRBV29-1 to TRBJ2-7; D might be TRBD2 (6 bases). CDR3 length: 13 residues. Germline CDR1 and CDR2: SQVTM and ANQGSEA. Trimming removed 7 bases at V and 5 bases at J, with 18 bases between. The CDR3 sequence is CSANRGRNHEQYF. DNA of the CDR3: TGCAGCGCCAATCGGGGGAGGAACCACGAGCAGTACTTC.

The rearrangement joins TRBV28 to TRBJ1-2; 8 bases match TRBD1. J lost 6 bases, V lost 5 bases, and 11 bases had no gene match. CDR3 length equals 15 residues. Germline V gives CDR1 MDHEN, CDR2 SYDVKM. CDR3 in DNA: TGTGCCAGCAGTCCACACCCGTTGACAGGGGATGGCTACACCTTC. It codes for CASSPHPLTGDGYTF.

The rearrangement joins TRBV7-2 to TRBJ2-3; 7 bases align to TRBD2. J was trimmed by 1 base and V by 8 bases; bases with no gene match: 21. Per germline, CDR1 SGHTA and CDR2 FQGNSA. This CDR3 is 19 amino acids long. The CDR3 nucleotides read TGTGCCAGCCGCACCTATGGGGGGGAGTTCGGCGGGGGCACAGATACGCAGTATTTT. As protein: CASRTYGGEFGGGTDTQYF.

This chain links TRBV19 with TRBJ2-1, with 9 bases that match TRBD1. Trimming cost V 5 bases and J 2 bases; bases outside gene matches: 1. The CDR3 is 14 residues long. Germline V lookup: CDR1 LNHDA, CDR2 SQIVND (reference sequence). For the CDR3, the DNA is TGTGCCAGTAGTGGGACAGGGACCTACAATGAGCAGTTCTTC. Its protein product is CASSGTGTYNEQFF.

This rearrangement joins TRBV19 to TRBJ1-5; no clear D. The CDR3 is made up of 15 amino acids. CDR1 and CDR2 from the germline V gene are LNHDA and SQIVND (reference sequence). V was clipped by 5 bases and J by 1 base, with 12 bases between them. CDR3 nucleotides: TGTGCCAGTAGTCCCATCCACGGGAGCAATCAGCCCCAGCATTTT. It specifies CASSPIHGSNQPQHF.

Only a few counts were recorded for this clone. The chain has TRBV30 and TRBJ1-3, with 9 nucleotides matching TRBD1. Germline loops: CDR1 GTSNPN, CDR2 SVGIG (reference sequence). This CDR3 region has 15 residues. V was clipped by 5 bases and J by 0 bases; unmatched bases: 5. CDR3 bases: TGTGCCTGGTTAGACAGGGGGAACTCTGGAAACACCATATATTTT. It is translated as CAWLDRGNSGNTIYF.

This chain joins TRBV5-1 and TRBJ2-3; 8 nucleotides agree with TRBD1. The CDR3 sequence is 14 residues long. In germline, CDR1 is SGHRS, CDR2 YFSETQ. V shed 4 bases and J 4 bases; nucleotides not matched to a gene: 5. The CDR3 DNA sequence: TGCGCCAGCAGCCCGACAGGGGTACCAGATACGCAGTATTTT. Translated, it gives CASSPTGVPDTQYF.

Here the CDR3 DNA reads TGTGCCAGCAGTCCGGGACAGGGCAGCGCAGATACGCAGTATTTT. Translating gives CASSPGQGSADTQYF. This sequence joins TRBV2 and TRBJ2-3; 9 bases are shared with TRBD1. Trimming removed 5 bases from V and 4 bases from J; junction bases left unmatched: 7. The germline V gene has CDR1 SNHLY and CDR2 FYNNEI. The CDR3 totals 15 residues.

This chain joins TRBV28 and TRBJ1-6; 8 nucleotides align to TRBD1. V lost 7 bases to trimming and J lost 0 bases; unmatched junction nucleotides: 17. Germline values: CDR1 MDHEN, CDR2 SYDVKM. The CDR3 has 20 residues. The CDR3 DNA reads as TGTGCCAGCACCCCAACCCTCGGACAGGGAACAAGCTCCTATAATTCACCCCTCCACTTT. Its translation is CASTPTLGQGTSSYNSPLHF.

The chain combines TRBV5-1 with TRBJ2-3, with 12 bases lining up with TRBD2. The CDR3 is made up of 19 amino acids. Germline CDR1 reads SGHRS; CDR2 reads YFSETQ. V shed 2 bases and J 3 bases; nucleotides not matched to a gene: 13. CDR3 sequence (DNA): TGCGCCAGCAGCTTCACTAGCGGGAGGCCCGTCAGAATAACAGATACGCAGTATTTT. It yields the protein CASSFTSGRPVRITDTQYF.

The rearrangement joins TRBV14 to TRBJ2-5; possible D gene TRBD2, 5 bases. CDR3 length equals 16 residues. V dropped 3 bases and J dropped 0 bases, with 14 bases sitting between them. Per germline, CDR1 SGHDN and CDR2 FVKESK. CDR3 amino acids: CASSQIKRADQETQYF. DNA of the CDR3: TGTGCCAGCAGCCAGATTAAGAGGGCCGACCAAGAGACCCAGTACTTC.

This chain uses TRBV4-2 with TRBJ1-3; a possible D gene is TRBD1 (5 bases). Germline lookup yields CDR1 LGHNA and CDR2 YNFKEQ. The CDR3 totals 14 residues. V lost 1 base and J 4 bases, leaving 8 bases between the germline ends. CDR3 sequence reads: CASSQGGGGNTIYF. Here the CDR3 DNA reads TGTGCCAGCAGCCAAGGCGGGGGAGGAAACACCATATATTTT.

This rearrangement joins TRBV10-3 to TRBJ2-7; a possible D gene is TRBD1 (7 bases). Germline V gives CDR1 ENHRY, CDR2 SYGVKD. The CDR3 length is 13 residues. V lost 10 bases, J lost 0 bases, and 13 bases lay in between. In DNA form, the CDR3 reads TGTGCCAGCGGGACAGCGAACTCCTACGAGCAGTACTTC. As protein: CASGTANSYEQYF.

The rearrangement joins TRBV7-9 to TRBJ2-3; a weak D match, TRBD2 (5 bases). This CDR3 is built from 12 residues. The germline V gene encodes CDR1 SEHNR and CDR2 FQNEAQ (reference sequence). The V and J ends lost 3 bases and 6 bases respectively, with 7 bases between them. The CDR3 DNA reads TGTGCCAGCAGCTTGAGGGAGGATACGCAGTATTTT. Residues: CASSLREDTQYF.

This chain joins TRBV13 and TRBJ2-1, with D perhaps matching TRBD1 (5 bases). V was shortened by 0 bases and J by 2 bases, with 8 bases between the two germline ends. Germline assignment: CDR1 PRHDT and CDR2 FYEKMQ (reference sequence). This CDR3 has 15 amino acids. The CDR3 coding sequence is TGTGCCAGCAGCTTAGGCCAGGGTACCTACAATGAGCAGTTCTTC. This codes for CASSLGQGTYNEQFF.

The table lists this clone with a few counts. J is TRBJ2-2 and V is TRBV7-9, with a tentative D call TRBD1 (6 bases). Germline CDR1 reads SEHNR; CDR2 reads FQNEAQ (reference sequence). Trimming stripped 3 bases from V and 7 bases from J, with 12 bases between. The CDR3 sequence is 14 residues long. The DNA of the CDR3 is TGTGCCAGCAGCTTCCTAACAGGGTTCGGGGAGCTGTTTTTT. Protein sequence: CASSFLTGFGELFF.